Listed here are 21 T cell receptor delta chains from one sample, sequenced in a study of delta chains in infants with herpesvirus infections. Reverse transcription of PBMC RNA used primers specific for the gamma and delta chains. TCRdb re-called clones from the RT-PCR reads via CATT. The repertoire holds fewer than 300 delta-chain clones, with 3% to 3.5% as singletons. Sequencing was performed on peripheral blood, taken at time point 1 of longitudinal follow-up. The receptors come from a human donor who was a Ugandan infant, either HIV-exposed or HIV-unexposed (not recorded which).

CDR3 residues: CALGKYWGIQRYTDKLIF. CDR3 DNA sequence: TGTGCTCTTGGGAAATACTGGGGGATACAGAGGTACACCGATAAACTCATCTTT. The chain uses TRDV1 and TRDJ1; 12 bases are shared with TRDD3. Trimming took 5 bases from V and 0 from J; bases not matched to a gene: 10. The CDR3 spans 18 residues. CDR1 is TSWWSYY and CDR2 is QGS in the germline V gene.

In its sample, this clone is hyperexpanded (1% or more). Other DNA sequences in this sample translate to the same CDR3. V usage is TRDV1 and J usage is TRDJ1, with D perhaps matching TRDD3 (5 bases). Deletions cut 4 bases from V and 0 bases from J, with 21 bases between. This CDR3 has 18 residues. CDR1 is TSWWSYY and CDR2 is QGS in the germline V gene. CDR3 protein: CALGGAVSGELDTDKLIF. CDR3 sequence (DNA): TGTGCTCTTGGGGGGGCCGTGTCCGGGGAGTTGGACACCGATAAACTCATCTTT.

The J gene was reported as TRDJ1; the V gene went uncalled; the table names TRDD3, a call not compared with the DNA. This CDR3 region has 24 residues. The CDR3 DNA reads as TGTAGTTGCAAGACTGAAATCACACAGCTTGATGTCTCCATACCTCCGTGGGGGAAGATGGCACTCATCTTT. This sequence encodes CSCKTEITQLDVSIPPWGKMALIF.

This clone was observed a few times. The protein that TCRdb holds for this DNA derives from a much larger clone and differs from the translated DNA at residue 3, which likely indicates a read error; the protein shown here is translated from the DNA. This chain joins TRDV1 and TRDJ2; D is perhaps TRDD3 (6 bases). CDR3 length: 15 residues. CDR1 is TSWWSYY and CDR2 is QGS in the germline V gene. The CDR3 region is CAHGEPLGSGAQLFF. CDR3 DNA sequence: TGTGCTCATGGGGAACCACTGGGATCAGGGGCACAACTCTTCTTT.

This clone is hyperexpanded (1% or more) by share. This chain joins TRAV29/DV5 and TRDJ1; 8 bases line up with TRDD3. This CDR3 has 19 residues. V lost 0 bases, J lost 1 base, and 17 bases stayed unmatched. CDR1 and CDR2 (germline): NSMFDY, ISSIKDK. The CDR3 region has the DNA TGTGCAGCAAGCGCGACCCTCTTCCCCATACTGGGGGGCACCGATAAACTCATCTTT. Its protein product is CAASATLFPILGGTDKLIF.

This clone counts as large (0.1 to 1%). The CDR3 DNA is TGTGCTCTTGGGGTGAGTCCCGTGCATAAACTCATCTTT. Encoded protein: CALGVSPVHKLIF. The rearrangement links TRDV1 to TRDJ1; D is unclear. Trimming left V 4 bases short and J 6 bases short, with 12 bases between. Germline CDR1 and CDR2: TSWWSYY and QGS. There are 13 residues in the CDR3.

This clone is classed as hyperexpanded (1% or more). Other DNA sequences in the same sample also yield this CDR3. The chain links TRDV3 to TRDJ1, with TRDD3 matching over 13 bases. Losses at the gene ends were 3 bases for V and 11 bases for J; bases not matched to a gene: 21. This CDR3 has 17 residues. Germline V CDR1 and CDR2: TVYSNPD, GDNSRS (reference sequence). CDR3 amino acids: CAFSPPLHWGIRVKLIF. CDR3 bases: TGTGCCTTCTCACCGCCCCTACACTGGGGGATACGGGTCAAGCTCATCTTT.

With regard to this clone: This is likely an artifact of a read error, given a far larger clone one base away. J is TRDJ1 and V is TRDV1; 10 bases align to TRDD3. The V and J ends lost 5 bases and 8 bases, in that order; junction bases with no gene match: 5. CDR3 length: 13 residues. CDR1 TSWWSYY and CDR2 QGS come from the germline V gene. The CDR3 DNA sequence: TGTGCTCTTGGGAAATGCTGGGGGATAAAACTCATCTTT. It yields the protein CALGKCWGIKLIF.

This clone is hyperexpanded (1% or more) by share. Other DNA sequences in this specimen translate into the identical CDR3. The chain links TRDV2 to TRDJ2, with D maybe TRDD3 (5 bases). Germline CDR1 GEAIGNYY, CDR2 EKD. V was cut by 3 bases and J by 1 base, with 11 bases left in between. The length of the CDR3 is 15 residues. The CDR3 protein is CACDVGGDLTAQLFF. In DNA, the CDR3 is TGTGCCTGTGACGTCGGGGGCGATTTGACAGCACAACTCTTCTTT.

This clone occurred a few times. It differs at one base from a far larger clone, so likely a read error. V is TRDV1 and J is TRDJ1, with D perhaps TRDD3 (6 bases). Per germline, CDR1 TSWWSYY and CDR2 QGS. V shed 4 bases and J shed 4 bases, with 16 bases lying between them. The CDR3 is 15 residues long. The CDR3: CALGGLEDTGDKLIF. CDR3 nucleotides: TGTGCTCTTGGGGGACTGGAGGATACCGGCGATAAACTCATCTTT.

This clone occurred a few times. A single base is all that separates this from a far larger clone, so a read error is likely. J is TRDJ1 and V is TRDV2, with TRDD3 identical over 10 bases. Germline-derived CDR1 and CDR2 are GEAIGNYY and EKD. With 3 bases clipped from V and 0 bases from J, the junction kept 9 bases outside the gene matches. This CDR3 spans 17 amino acids. CDR3 region: CACDQGNWGMNTDKLIF. For the CDR3, the DNA is TGTGCCTGTGACCAGGGGAACTGGGGGATGAACACCGATAAACTCATCTTT.

V usage is TRDV2 and J usage is TRDJ3; 10 nucleotides line up with TRDD3. TCRdb supplies no J gene; here it was assigned by aligning the nucleotide sequence to germline. The J segment lost 1 base and the V segment lost 0 bases, leaving 11 bases of the junction unmatched. The CDR3 runs 21 residues. Per the germline V gene, CDR1 is GEAIGNYY and CDR2 is EKD. The DNA of the CDR3 is TGTGCCTGTGACACCGTACCGGGGGATACGCGTATGTCCTGGGACACCCGACAGATGTTTTTC. Translation gives CACDTVPGDTRMSWDTRQMFF.

This clone has more than one count but fewer than ten. The TCRdb protein comes from a much larger clone and disagrees with this DNA's translation at residue 16, likely due to a read error; the protein given here is derived from the DNA. The rearrangement links TRDV1 to TRDJ1; 9 bases align to TRDD3. The germline V gene encodes CDR1 TSWWSYY and CDR2 QGS. The CDR3 is 20 residues long. CDR3 residues: CALGVPRWGYAGAYTNKLIF. Here the CDR3 DNA reads TGTGCTCTTGGGGTACCACGGTGGGGATACGCCGGAGCGTACACCAATAAACTCATCTTT.

Within the sample, this clone is large. This CDR3 is CACANVLGDPYTDKLIF. The CDR3 nucleotides read TGTGCCTGTGCTAACGTACTGGGGGATCCTTACACCGATAAACTCATCTTT. V and J are TRDV2 and TRDJ1, with 10 bases matching TRDD3. CDR3 length: 17 residues. The germline V gene has CDR1 GEAIGNYY and CDR2 EKD. The V gene end was trimmed by 5 bases and the J gene end by 0 bases; junction bases not matched to a gene: 11.

A remark on this clone: TCRdb pairs this DNA with a much larger clone's protein that differs at residue 11, likely a read error; the protein shown was translated from the DNA. V gene TRDV1 combines with J gene TRDJ1, with 8 bases identical to TRDD3. Germline lookup yields CDR1 TSWWSYY and CDR2 QGS. V was pared by 4 bases and J by 0 bases, with 16 bases of the junction left unmatched. The length of the CDR3 is 19 residues. CDR3 amino acids: CALGGTSAGDMWDTDKLIF. CDR3 coding DNA: TGTGCTCTTGGGGGAACTTCCGCGGGGGATATGTGGGACACCGATAAACTCATCTTT.

This clone is large by share. The sample holds other DNA sequences that translate to the same CDR3. The CDR3 nucleotides are TGTGCTCTTGGGGGGGTCCCTGGGATTGTGGGGGACTCCACCGATAAACTCATCTTT. Residues: CALGGVPGIVGDSTDKLIF. This rearrangement joins TRDV1 to TRDJ1, with 7 bases that match TRDD3. V lost 4 bases to trimming and J lost 1 base; unmatched junction nucleotides: 18. The CDR3 loop spans 19 amino acids. CDR1 is TSWWSYY, CDR2 QGS, per germline.

This clone counts as hyperexpanded. V is TRAV38-2/DV8 and J is TRDJ1; tentative D call: TRDD2 (6 bases). The germline V and J ends were trimmed by 5 bases and 8 bases, with 31 bases remaining between them. This CDR3 region has 18 residues. CDR1 and CDR2 (germline): TSESDYY, QEAYKQQN. DNA of the CDR3: TGTGCTTATAGAACCCGGCCTTCCCCCCGTACTGGACGCCAAAAACTCATCTTT. Its translation is CAYRTRPSPRTGRQKLIF.

Details on this clone: It differs at one base from a far larger clone, so likely a read error. Other DNA sequences in this specimen translate into the identical CDR3. This sequence joins TRAV38-2/DV8 and TRDJ1; 8 bases fit TRDD3. The CDR3 length is 21 residues. Trimming removed 1 base from V and 8 bases from J; junction bases left unmatched: 28. Germline CDR1 TSESDYY, CDR2 QEAYKQQN. CDR3 in amino acids: CAYRSLLRATNTGGPPSKLIF. CDR3 bases: TGTGCTTATAGGAGCCTTCTACGGGCTACGAACACTGGGGGGCCGCCCTCCAAACTCATCTTT.

This clone counts as large (0.1 to 1%). This chain uses TRAV29/DV5 with TRDJ2; 10 bases agree with TRDD3. The CDR3 has 19 residues. The germline gives CDR1 NSMFDY, CDR2 ISSIKDK. The V segment lost 1 base and the J segment 0 bases; nucleotides outside the gene matches: 12. The DNA for the CDR3 is TGTGCAGCAAGCCCTTGGGGGATACAAAGGTCGGCTTTGACAGCACAACTCTTCTTT. Protein product: CAASPWGIQRSALTAQLFF.

The sample holds a few counts of this clone. J is TRDJ2 and V is TRDV1, with TRDD3 identical over 8 bases. The CDR3 has 18 residues. The trim removed 2 bases at V and 8 bases at J, leaving 16 bases unmatched. The germline V gene has CDR1 TSWWSYY and CDR2 QGS. DNA of the CDR3: TGTGCTCTTGGGGAAATCCCCCCCAGCATGGGGGATTGGGCACAACTCTTCTTT. This codes for CALGEIPPSMGDWAQLFF.

This clone is large by share. The chain joins TRDV2 to TRDJ1; 9 bases align to TRDD3. With V trimmed by 1 base and J by 7 bases, 12 bases remained unmatched. The germline V gene encodes CDR1 GEAIGNYY and CDR2 EKD. CDR3 length equals 16 residues. The CDR3 here is CACDTLRMGIRSKLIF. The CDR3 nucleotides read TGTGCCTGTGACACTCTTCGCATGGGGATACGAAGTAAACTCATCTTT.